The 12 T cell receptor beta chains given below trace back to one sample, sequenced in a study of blood T cells in healthy people across ages. Primed by a sample-barcoded 5' primer and a J-beta primer mix, a second PCR proceeded for roughly 6 to 12 cycles. MiXCR, applied by TCRdb to the 5' RACE reads, yields one record per CDR3 protein. Here the sample spans 890,000 or so distinct CDR3 sequences, less than 80% being singletons. The sequenced material came from blood. The receptors originated from a man aged 25-45 years in good health.

This chain joins TRBV5-1 and TRBJ2-1; TRBD2 matches 9 bases. CDR1 and CDR2 from the germline V gene are SGHRS and YFSETQ. The trim removed 5 bases at V and 5 bases at J, leaving 8 bases unmatched. This CDR3 comprises 15 residues. The CDR3 nucleotides are TGCGCCAGCAGAGGAGGCGGGGGGGCGGACAATGAGCAGTTCTTC. Its protein product is CASRGGGGADNEQFF. Together with reference TRBV5-1 and TRBJ2-1, the CDR3 gives the full variable domain: KAGVTQTPRYLIKTRGQQVTLSCSPISGHRSVSWYQQTPGQGLQFLFEYFSETQRNKGNFPGRFSGRQFSNSRSEMNVSTLELGDSALYLCASRGGGGADNEQFFGPGTRLTVL.

About this clonotype: A much larger clone lies a single base off, so this may be a read error. The V call is TRBV28, the J call TRBJ2-7; the match to TRBD1 covers 7 bases. After removal of 8 bases from V and 0 bases from J, the junction contained 7 bases not matched to a gene. CDR3 length equals 14 residues. The germline V gene encodes CDR1 MDHEN and CDR2 SYDVKM. DNA of the CDR3: TGTGCCAGCGAGGACAGGTTGAGCTCCTACGAGCAGTACTTC. This sequence encodes CASEDRLSSYEQYF.

This clonotype appeared a few times. The genes are TRBV20-1 and TRBJ2-3; 8 bases map to TRBD1. J gave up 3 bases and V 5 bases, and 4 bases lay outside the gene matches. CDR3 length: 13 residues. Germline loops: CDR1 DFQATT, CDR2 SNEGSKA (reference sequence). The CDR3 DNA follows: TGCAGTGCTTCAGACAGGGGTACAGATACGCAGTATTTT. This gives the protein CSASDRGTDTQYF.

The chain recombines TRBV3-1 with TRBJ2-7; 8 positions match TRBD1. This CDR3 is built from 14 residues. V trimming: 0 bases; J trimming: 6 bases; junction bases outside the gene matches: 4. Germline CDR1 and CDR2: LGHDT and YNNKEL (reference sequence). Here the CDR3 reads CASSQEDRAGEQYF. CDR3 bases: TGTGCCAGCAGCCAAGAGGACAGGGCGGGCGAGCAGTACTTC.

The CDR3 reads CASSQDFGVLDNEQFF. The CDR3 DNA is TGTGCCAGCAGCCAAGATTTTGGGGTTCTTGACAATGAGCAGTTCTTC. J is TRBJ2-1 and V is TRBV14, with D unresolved. CDR1 SGHDN and CDR2 FVKESK come from the germline V gene. The ends were cut back, 0 bases at V and 5 bases at J, with 14 bases in the middle. The CDR3 extends over 16 amino acids.

The gene calls are TRBV4-2 and TRBJ2-2; no reliable D call. The length of the CDR3 is 14 residues. V was pared by 0 bases and J by 5 bases, with 7 bases between. Germline CDR1 LGHNA, CDR2 YNFKEQ. CDR3 region: CASSQDGWTGELFF. The CDR3 nucleotides are TGTGCCAGCAGCCAAGATGGCTGGACCGGGGAGCTGTTTTTT.

This clonotype was picked up many times. The J gene is TRBJ2-7, the V gene TRBV12-3 or TRBV12-4; perhaps D is TRBD1 or TRBD2 (5 bases each). This CDR3 region has 14 residues. Between the trimmed V and J ends, which lost 6 bases and 1 base, there was a span of 13 bases. The CDR3 spells CASSPRDGSYEQYF. The CDR3 nucleotides are TGTGCCAGCAGCCCCCGGGACGGATCCTACGAGCAGTACTTC.

V usage is TRBV28 and J usage is TRBJ2-7; D gene ambiguous. This CDR3 contains 15 residues. V was clipped by 4 bases and J by 0 bases, with 13 bases between them. From germline, CDR1 is MDHEN and CDR2 SYDVKM. CDR3 sequence (DNA): TGTGCCAGCAGTTATTCAGGAGCTGGCTCCTACGAGCAGTACTTC. Protein product: CASSYSGAGSYEQYF.

The gene calls are TRBV10-3 and TRBJ2-7; D uncertain. V shed 0 bases and J shed 1 base, with 10 bases lying between them. The CDR3 covers 15 residues. Germline V CDR1 and CDR2: ENHRY, SYGVKD. The CDR3 nucleotides are TGTGCCATCAGTGAGTCCGAGCGCCTATCCTACGAGCAGTACTTC. It is translated as CAISESERLSYEQYF.

The chain joins TRBV7-2 to TRBJ1-1, with TRBD1 identical over 9 bases. Germline trimming cut 6 bases from V and 5 bases from J; bases unmatched to any gene: 4. CDR3 length: 13 amino acids. Germline V gives CDR1 SGHTA, CDR2 FQGNSA. The CDR3 DNA follows: TGTGCCAGCAGACGGGACAGGGTGACTGAAGCTTTCTTT. Translated, it gives CASRRDRVTEAFF.

The chain recombines TRBV20-1 with TRBJ1-5; D might be TRBD1 (5 bases). V was trimmed by 2 bases and J by 3 bases, leaving 14 bases between them. This CDR3 region has 15 residues. The germline gives CDR1 DFQATT, CDR2 SNEGSKA (reference sequence). CDR3 amino acids: CSARSVGGVNQPQHF. DNA of the CDR3: TGCAGTGCTAGATCCGTCGGGGGGGTCAATCAGCCCCAGCATTTT.

The chain recombines TRBV19 with TRBJ2-5; 8 nucleotides align to TRBD1. The J call is in doubt because the DNA end fits TRBJ2-7 better. CDR3 length equals 14 residues. Germline loops: CDR1 LNHDA, CDR2 SQIVND (reference sequence). The CDR3 DNA reads as TGTGCCAGTAGTACCTCCAGGGGGCTTAACGAGCAGTACTTC. It encodes CASSTSRGLNEQYF.